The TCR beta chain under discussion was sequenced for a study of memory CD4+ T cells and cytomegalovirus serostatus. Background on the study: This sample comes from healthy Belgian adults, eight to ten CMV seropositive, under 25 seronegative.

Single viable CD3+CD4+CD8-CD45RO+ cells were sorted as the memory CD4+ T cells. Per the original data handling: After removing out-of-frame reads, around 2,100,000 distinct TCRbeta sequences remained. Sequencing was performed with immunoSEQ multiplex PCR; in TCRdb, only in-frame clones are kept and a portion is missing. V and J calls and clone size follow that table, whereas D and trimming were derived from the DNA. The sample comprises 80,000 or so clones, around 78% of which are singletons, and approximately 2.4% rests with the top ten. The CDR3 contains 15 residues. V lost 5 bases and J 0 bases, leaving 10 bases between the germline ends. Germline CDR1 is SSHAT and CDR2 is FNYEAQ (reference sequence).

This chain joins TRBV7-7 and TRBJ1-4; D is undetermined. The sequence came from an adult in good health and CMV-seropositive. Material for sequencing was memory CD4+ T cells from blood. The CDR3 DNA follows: TGTGCCAGCAGCCCGGACGGCGCAACTAATGAAAAACTGTTTTTT. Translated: CASSPDGATNEKLFF.